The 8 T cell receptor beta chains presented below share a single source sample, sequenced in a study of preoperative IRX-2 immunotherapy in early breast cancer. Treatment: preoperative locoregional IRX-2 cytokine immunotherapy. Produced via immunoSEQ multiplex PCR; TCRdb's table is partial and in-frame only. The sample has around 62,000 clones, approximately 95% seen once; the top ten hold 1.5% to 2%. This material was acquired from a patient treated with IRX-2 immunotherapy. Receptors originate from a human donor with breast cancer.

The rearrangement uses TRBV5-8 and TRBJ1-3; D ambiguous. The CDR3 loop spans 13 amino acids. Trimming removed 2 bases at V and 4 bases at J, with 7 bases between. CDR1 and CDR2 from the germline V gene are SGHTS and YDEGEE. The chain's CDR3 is CASSFLFGNTIYF. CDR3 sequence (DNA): TGTGCCAGCAGCTTCCTTTTCGGAAACACCATATATTTT.

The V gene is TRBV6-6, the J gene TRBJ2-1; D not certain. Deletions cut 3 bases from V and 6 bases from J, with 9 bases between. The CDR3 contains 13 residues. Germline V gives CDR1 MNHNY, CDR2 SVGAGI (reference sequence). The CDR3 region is CASSYIPSNEQFF. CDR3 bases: TGTGCCAGCAGTTATATCCCGAGCAATGAGCAGTTCTTC.

For the CDR3, the DNA is TGTGCCAGCAGGGGGGAGGTTCAGCCCCAGCATTTT. Amino acid sequence: CASRGEVQPQHF. V and J are TRBV6-1 and TRBJ1-5, with D possibly TRBD1 on 5 matching bases. The CDR3 spans 12 residues. V gave up 6 bases and J gave up 6 bases, with 9 bases separating them. Germline values: CDR1 MNHNS, CDR2 SASEGT.

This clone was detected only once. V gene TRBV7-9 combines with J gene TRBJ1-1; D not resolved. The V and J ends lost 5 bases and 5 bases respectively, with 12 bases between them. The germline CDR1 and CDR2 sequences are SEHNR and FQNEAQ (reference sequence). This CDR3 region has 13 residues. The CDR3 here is CASSPKGGTEAFF. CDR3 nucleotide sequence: TGTGCCAGCAGCCCCAAGGGTGGGACTGAAGCTTTCTTT. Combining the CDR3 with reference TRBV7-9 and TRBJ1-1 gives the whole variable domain DTGVSQNPRHKITKRGQNVTFRCDPISEHNRLYWYRQTLGQGPEFLTYFQNEAQLEKSRLLSDRFSAERPKGSFSTLEIQRTEQGDSAMYLCASSPKGGTEAFFGQGTRLTVV.

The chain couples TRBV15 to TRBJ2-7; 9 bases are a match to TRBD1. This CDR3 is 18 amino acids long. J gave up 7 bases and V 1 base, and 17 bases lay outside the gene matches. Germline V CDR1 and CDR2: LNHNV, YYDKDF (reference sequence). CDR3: CATSRGGRGTGRLGEQYF. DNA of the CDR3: TGTGCCACCAGCAGAGGGGGAAGGGGGACAGGGAGATTGGGGGAGCAGTACTTC.

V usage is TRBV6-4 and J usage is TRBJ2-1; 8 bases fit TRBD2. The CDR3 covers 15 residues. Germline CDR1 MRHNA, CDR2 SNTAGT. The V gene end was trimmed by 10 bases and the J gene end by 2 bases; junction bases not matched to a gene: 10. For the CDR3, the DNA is TGTGCCACTGCCCACGGAGCGGGAGCCTACAATGAGCAGTTCTTC. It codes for CATAHGAGAYNEQFF.

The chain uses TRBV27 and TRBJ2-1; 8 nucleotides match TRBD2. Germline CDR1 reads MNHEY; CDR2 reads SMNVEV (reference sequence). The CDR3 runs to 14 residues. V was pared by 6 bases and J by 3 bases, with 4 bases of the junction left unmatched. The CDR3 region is CASRREVGYNEQFF. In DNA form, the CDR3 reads TGTGCCAGCAGGCGGGAGGTCGGCTACAATGAGCAGTTCTTC.

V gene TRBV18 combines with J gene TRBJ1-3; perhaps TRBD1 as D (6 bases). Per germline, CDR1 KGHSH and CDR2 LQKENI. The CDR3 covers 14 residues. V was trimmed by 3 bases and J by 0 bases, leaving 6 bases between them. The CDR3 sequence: CASSPDSSGNTIYF. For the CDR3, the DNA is TGTGCCAGCTCACCGGACAGCTCTGGAAACACCATATATTTT.